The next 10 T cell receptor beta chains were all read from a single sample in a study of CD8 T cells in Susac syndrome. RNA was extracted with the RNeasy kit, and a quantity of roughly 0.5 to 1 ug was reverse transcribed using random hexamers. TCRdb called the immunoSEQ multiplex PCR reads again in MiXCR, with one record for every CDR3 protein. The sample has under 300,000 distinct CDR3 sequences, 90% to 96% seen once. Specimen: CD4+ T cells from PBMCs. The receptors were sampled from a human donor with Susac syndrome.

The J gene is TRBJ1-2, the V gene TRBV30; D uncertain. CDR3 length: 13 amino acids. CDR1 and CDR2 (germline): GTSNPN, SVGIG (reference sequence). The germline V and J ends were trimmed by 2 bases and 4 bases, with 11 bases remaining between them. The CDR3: CAWSPLDGYGYTF. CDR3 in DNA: TGTGCCTGGAGTCCTCTAGACGGCTATGGCTACACCTTC.

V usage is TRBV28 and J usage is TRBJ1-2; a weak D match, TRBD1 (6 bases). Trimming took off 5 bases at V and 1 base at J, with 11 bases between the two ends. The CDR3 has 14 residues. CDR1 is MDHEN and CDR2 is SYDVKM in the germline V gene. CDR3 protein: CASSSGGRNYGYTF. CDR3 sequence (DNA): TGTGCCAGCAGTAGCGGGGGCCGTAACTATGGCTACACCTTC.

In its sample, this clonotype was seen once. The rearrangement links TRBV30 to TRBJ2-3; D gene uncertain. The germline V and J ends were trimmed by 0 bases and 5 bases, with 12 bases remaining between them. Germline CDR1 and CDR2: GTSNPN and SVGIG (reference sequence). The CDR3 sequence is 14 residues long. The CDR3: CAWSVPWQQDTQYF. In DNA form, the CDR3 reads TGTGCCTGGAGTGTTCCGTGGCAGCAAGATACGCAGTATTTT.

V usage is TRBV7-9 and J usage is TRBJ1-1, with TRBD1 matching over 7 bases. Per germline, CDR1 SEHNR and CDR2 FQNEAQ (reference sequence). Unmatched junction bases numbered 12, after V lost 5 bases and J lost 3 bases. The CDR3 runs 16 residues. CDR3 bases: TGTGCCAGCAGCCGGACAGGTTCATTGAAGTACACTGAAGCTTTCTTT. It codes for CASSRTGSLKYTEAFF.

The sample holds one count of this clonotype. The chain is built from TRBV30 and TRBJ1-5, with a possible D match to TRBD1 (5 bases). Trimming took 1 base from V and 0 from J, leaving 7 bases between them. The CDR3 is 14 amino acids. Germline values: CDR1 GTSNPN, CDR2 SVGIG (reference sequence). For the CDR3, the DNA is TGTGCCTGGAGTGGGGACGTTAGCAATCAGCCCCAGCATTTT. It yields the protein CAWSGDVSNQPQHF.

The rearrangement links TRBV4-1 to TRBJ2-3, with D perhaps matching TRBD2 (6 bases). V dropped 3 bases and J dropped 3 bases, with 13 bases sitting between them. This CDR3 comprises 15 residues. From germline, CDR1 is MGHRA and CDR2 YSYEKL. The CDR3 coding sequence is TGCGCCAGCAGCCACCGTAGCGGCACAACAGATACGCAGTATTTT. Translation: CASSHRSGTTDTQYF.

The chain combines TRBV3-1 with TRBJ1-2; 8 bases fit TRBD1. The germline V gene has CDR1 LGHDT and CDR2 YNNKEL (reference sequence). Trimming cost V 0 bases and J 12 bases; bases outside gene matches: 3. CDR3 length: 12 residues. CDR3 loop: CASSQEGQAHTF. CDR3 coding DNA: TGTGCCAGCAGCCAAGAGGGACAGGCGCACACCTTC.

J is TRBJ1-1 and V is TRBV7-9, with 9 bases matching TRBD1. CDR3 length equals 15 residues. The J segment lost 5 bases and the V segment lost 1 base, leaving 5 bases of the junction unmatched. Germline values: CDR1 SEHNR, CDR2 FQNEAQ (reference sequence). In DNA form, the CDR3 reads TGTGCCAGCAGCTTAGTTGGACAGGGGAGGACTGAAGCTTTCTTT. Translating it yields CASSLVGQGRTEAFF.

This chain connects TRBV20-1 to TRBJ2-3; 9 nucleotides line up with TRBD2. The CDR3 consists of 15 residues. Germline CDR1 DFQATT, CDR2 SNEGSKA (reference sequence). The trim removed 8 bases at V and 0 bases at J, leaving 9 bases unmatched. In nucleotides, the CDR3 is TGCAGTCTGACTAGCGGTTCGTTTAGCACAGATACGCAGTATTTT. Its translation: CSLTSGSFSTDTQYF.

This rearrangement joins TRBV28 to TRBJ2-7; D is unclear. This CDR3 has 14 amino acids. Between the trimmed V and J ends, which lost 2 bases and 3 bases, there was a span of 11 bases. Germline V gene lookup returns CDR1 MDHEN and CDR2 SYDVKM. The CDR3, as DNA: TGTGCCAGCAGTTTAAACGGGCAAAACTACGAGCAGTACTTC. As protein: CASSLNGQNYEQYF.